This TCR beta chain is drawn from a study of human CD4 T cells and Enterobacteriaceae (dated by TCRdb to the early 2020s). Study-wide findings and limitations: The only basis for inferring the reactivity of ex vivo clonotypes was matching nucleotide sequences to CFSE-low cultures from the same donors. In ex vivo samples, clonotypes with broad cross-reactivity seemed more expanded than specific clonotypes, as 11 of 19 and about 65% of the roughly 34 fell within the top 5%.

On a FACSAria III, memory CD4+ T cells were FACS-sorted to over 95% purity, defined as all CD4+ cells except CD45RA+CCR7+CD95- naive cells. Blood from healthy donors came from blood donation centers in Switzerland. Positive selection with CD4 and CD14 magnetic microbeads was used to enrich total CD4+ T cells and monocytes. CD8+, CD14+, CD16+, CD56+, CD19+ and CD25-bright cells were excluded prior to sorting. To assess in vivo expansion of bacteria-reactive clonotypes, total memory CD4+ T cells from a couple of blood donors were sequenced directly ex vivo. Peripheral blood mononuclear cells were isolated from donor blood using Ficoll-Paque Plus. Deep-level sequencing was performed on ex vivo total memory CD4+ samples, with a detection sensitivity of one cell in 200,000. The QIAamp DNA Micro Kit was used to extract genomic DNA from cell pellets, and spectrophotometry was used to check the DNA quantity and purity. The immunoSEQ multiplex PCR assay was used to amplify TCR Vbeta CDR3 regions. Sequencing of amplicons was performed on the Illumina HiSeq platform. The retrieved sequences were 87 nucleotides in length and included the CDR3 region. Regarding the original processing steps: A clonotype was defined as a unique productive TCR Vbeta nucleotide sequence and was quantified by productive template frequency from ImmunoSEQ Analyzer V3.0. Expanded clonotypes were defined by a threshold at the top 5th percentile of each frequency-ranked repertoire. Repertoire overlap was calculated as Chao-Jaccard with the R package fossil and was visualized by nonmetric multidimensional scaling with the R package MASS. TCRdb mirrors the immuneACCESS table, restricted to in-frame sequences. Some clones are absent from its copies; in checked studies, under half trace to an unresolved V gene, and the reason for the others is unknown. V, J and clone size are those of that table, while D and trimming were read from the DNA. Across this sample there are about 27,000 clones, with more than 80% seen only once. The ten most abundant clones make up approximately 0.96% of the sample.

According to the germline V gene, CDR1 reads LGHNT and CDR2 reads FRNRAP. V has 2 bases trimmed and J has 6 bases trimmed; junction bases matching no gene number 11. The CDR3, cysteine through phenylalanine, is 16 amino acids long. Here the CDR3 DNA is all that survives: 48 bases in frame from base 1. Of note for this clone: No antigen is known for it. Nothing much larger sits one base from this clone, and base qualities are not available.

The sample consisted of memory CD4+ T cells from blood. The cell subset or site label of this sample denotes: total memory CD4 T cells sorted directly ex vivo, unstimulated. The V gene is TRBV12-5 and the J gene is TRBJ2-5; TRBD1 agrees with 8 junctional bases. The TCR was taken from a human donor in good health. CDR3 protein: CASGLSHGTGNKTQYF. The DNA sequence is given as TGTGCTAGTGGTTTGTCACACGGGACAGGCAACAAGACCCAGTACTTC.